Listed here are 22 T cell receptor beta chains from one sample, sequenced in a study of blood T cell repertoires in COVID-19. TCRdb's copy holds only in-frame clones and misses some; the assay was immunoSEQ multiplex PCR. Seen here are 210,000 or so clones, about four fifths observed once, and the top ten hold less than 3.5%. The sequenced sample consisted of peripheral blood. The receptors were sampled from a man aged 45-65 years with active or convalescent COVID-19.

V gene TRBV18 combines with J gene TRBJ2-3; the match to TRBD2 covers 12 bases. The CDR3 consists of 13 residues. V was clipped by 5 bases and J by 6 bases; unmatched bases: 0. Germline CDR1 is KGHSH and CDR2 is LQKENI. Here the CDR3 reads CASSGLAGDTQYF. CDR3 DNA: TGTGCCAGCTCAGGACTAGCGGGGGATACGCAGTATTTT.

The chain uses TRBV29-1 and TRBJ1-2, with TRBD1 identical over 8 bases. Unmatched junction bases numbered 15, after V lost 6 bases and J lost 6 bases. Germline V gene sequence: CDR1 SQVTM, CDR2 ANQGSEA. The CDR3 contains 15 residues. CDR3 residues: CSVGLRPGGIHGYTF. In DNA, the CDR3 is TGCAGCGTGGGTCTGCGGCCAGGGGGCATTCATGGCTACACCTTC.

The chain carries TRBV27 and TRBJ2-1, with 8 bases fitting TRBD1. Germline assignment: CDR1 MNHEY and CDR2 SMNVEV (reference sequence). V lost 4 bases to trimming and J lost 6 bases; unmatched junction nucleotides: 2. This CDR3 contains 13 residues. The CDR3 DNA sequence: TGTGCCAGCAGTTCCGACAGGGGCAATGAGCAGTTCTTC. Its protein is CASSSDRGNEQFF.

The genes are TRBV3-1 (or the pseudogene TRBV3-2) and TRBJ1-1; unclear D gene. This CDR3 region has 12 residues. Trimming cost V 0 bases and J 11 bases, with 10 bases left between them. From germline, CDR1 is LGHDT and CDR2 YNNKEL (reference sequence). CDR3 loop: CASSQDLGEAFF. The CDR3 nucleotides read TGTGCCAGCAGCCAAGATCTTGGAGAGGCTTTCTTT.

The J gene is TRBJ1-5, the V gene TRBV19; TRBD1 agrees at 12 bases. The CDR3 has 15 amino acids. Germline V gene data show CDR1 as LNHDA and CDR2 as SQIVND (reference sequence). Trimming at V came to 7 bases and at J to 9 bases, leaving 10 bases not matched to a gene. The CDR3 is CASIEGTGGTVPQHF. The CDR3 coding sequence is TGTGCCAGTATCGAAGGGACAGGGGGCACAGTGCCCCAGCATTTT.

This chain joins TRBV19 and TRBJ1-6; 8 bases fit TRBD1. With V trimmed by 5 bases and J by 9 bases, 18 bases remained unmatched. Germline loops: CDR1 LNHDA, CDR2 SQIVND (reference sequence). This CDR3 spans 18 amino acids. CDR3: CASSPTSPGTGFSSPLHF. The DNA of the CDR3 is TGTGCCAGTAGTCCCACCTCACCCGGGACAGGCTTTAGTTCACCCCTCCACTTT.

This chain connects TRBV11-3 to TRBJ2-3; D call uncertain. Trimming removed 0 bases at V and 6 bases at J, with 10 bases between. CDR3 length: 14 amino acids. Germline CDR1 and CDR2: SGHNT and YENEEA. DNA for the CDR3: TGTGCCAGCAGCTTAGATGCGAGCGACGATACGCAGTATTTT. This translates into CASSLDASDDTQYF. Based on the CDR3 plus reference TRBV11-3 and TRBJ2-3, the full variable domain is EAGVVQSPRYKIIEKKQPVAFWCNPISGHNTLYWYLQNLGQGPELLIRYENEEAVDDSQLPKDRFSAERLKGVDSTLKIQPAELGDSAVYLCASSLDASDDTQYFGPGTRLTVL.

This clone has only one observation. The gene calls are TRBV5-1 and TRBJ1-4; 7 bases line up with TRBD1. CDR3 length: 15 residues. V shed 4 bases, J shed 7 bases, and the junction held 10 bases outside the gene matches. The germline CDR1 and CDR2 sequences are SGHRS and YFSETQ. The CDR3 here is CASSRTGTEGEKLFF. The CDR3 nucleotides are TGCGCCAGCAGCCGAACCGGGACAGAAGGTGAAAAACTGTTTTTT.

The chain carries TRBV6-1 and TRBJ1-2; tentative D call: TRBD1 (5 bases). Trimming took off 3 bases at V and 6 bases at J, with 8 bases between the two ends. CDR3 length: 12 residues. Germline CDR1 MNHNS, CDR2 SASEGT. The CDR3 region has the DNA TGTGCCAGCAGTGACAGGGTCCATGGCTACACCTTC. Translation: CASSDRVHGYTF.

J is TRBJ2-3 and V is TRBV18; the match to TRBD1 covers 8 bases. CDR3 length: 15 amino acids. Germline assignment: CDR1 KGHSH and CDR2 LQKENI. Trimming cost V 3 bases and J 4 bases; bases outside gene matches: 6. CDR3 loop: CASSPSRGPSDTQYF. CDR3 in DNA: TGTGCCAGCTCACCGAGCAGGGGGCCATCAGATACGCAGTATTTT.

The V and J genes are TRBV6-4 and TRBJ2-1, with a weak D call TRBD2 (5 bases). The germline V gene encodes CDR1 MRHNA and CDR2 SNTAGT. The CDR3 is 16 residues long. V was cut by 0 bases and J by 6 bases, with 15 bases left in between. CDR3 in DNA: TGTGCCAGCAGTGACTCGTACCAGCGGTCAACCAATGAGCAGTTCTTC. Residues: CASSDSYQRSTNEQFF.

This clone showed up just once. This chain joins TRBV7-3 and TRBJ1-1; TRBD1 aligns across 9 bases. The trim removed 5 bases at V and 9 bases at J, leaving 7 bases unmatched. Germline CDR1 is SGHTA and CDR2 is FQGTGA. The CDR3 loop spans 13 amino acids. CDR3 in amino acids: CASSPLGQGQAFF. The CDR3, as DNA: TGTGCCAGCAGCCCATTGGGACAGGGTCAAGCTTTCTTT. Filled out from reference TRBV7-3 and TRBJ1-1, the complete variable domain reads GAGVSQTPSNKVTEKGKYVELRCDPISGHTALYWYRQSLGQGPEFLIYFQGTGAADDSGLPNDRFFAVRPEGSVSTLKIQRTERGDSAVYLCASSPLGQGQAFFGQGTRLTVV.

V gene TRBV5-4 combines with J gene TRBJ2-4; 10 bases line up with TRBD2. Germline CDR1 is SGHNT and CDR2 is YYREEE (reference sequence). V gave up 2 bases and J gave up 7 bases; unmatched junction bases: 3. CDR3 size: 14 residues. CDR3 loop: CASSFSGGLNIQYF. In nucleotides, the CDR3 is TGTGCCAGCAGCTTTAGCGGGGGGCTCAACATTCAGTACTTC.

The V call is TRBV9, the J call TRBJ1-2; maybe TRBD1 (6 bases). The CDR3 covers 14 residues. V shed 0 bases and J shed 8 bases, with 14 bases lying between them. From germline, CDR1 is SGDLS and CDR2 YYNGEE. The CDR3 DNA is TGTGCCAGCAGCGTAGCTACGACAGGCGTCGGCTACACCTTC. Its protein product is CASSVATTGVGYTF.

This clone has a single count. The J gene is TRBJ2-4, the V gene TRBV28, with D perhaps matching TRBD1 (6 bases). The germline V gene has CDR1 MDHEN and CDR2 SYDVKM. Trimming shortened V by 3 bases and J by 0 bases, and 12 bases separated the two germline ends. The length of the CDR3 is 16 residues. CDR3 protein: CASSFRGHLAKNIQYF. For the CDR3, the DNA is TGTGCCAGCAGTTTTAGGGGACACCTAGCCAAAAACATTCAGTACTTC.

The rearrangement links TRBV27 to TRBJ1-5; maybe TRBD1 (5 bases). V dropped 5 bases and J dropped 9 bases, with 17 bases sitting between them. This CDR3 is 14 amino acids long. Germline V gives CDR1 MNHEY, CDR2 SMNVEV (reference sequence). CDR3 in amino acids: CASSPPGHWWPQHF. CDR3 sequence (DNA): TGTGCCAGCAGTCCCCCAGGACACTGGTGGCCCCAGCATTTT.

The chain employs TRBV19 and TRBJ2-5; 11 bases line up with TRBD2. This CDR3 has 15 residues. Germline values: CDR1 LNHDA, CDR2 SQIVND (reference sequence). J was trimmed by 5 bases and V by 1 base; bases with no gene match: 3. CDR3 DNA: TGTGCCAGTAGTATAGGGCTAGCGGGAGGTGAGACCCAGTACTTC. This codes for CASSIGLAGGETQYF.

The chain links TRBV30 to TRBJ1-1; D ambiguous. CDR1 is GTSNPN and CDR2 is SVGIG in the germline V gene (reference sequence). Trimming cost V 4 bases and J 11 bases, with 20 bases left between them. The CDR3 runs 13 residues. Here the CDR3 DNA reads TGTGCCTGGACCCTGGGCGCGCGAGGGATGGCTTTCTTT. Its protein product is CAWTLGARGMAFF. Full variable domain (remainder filled in from reference TRBV30 and TRBJ1-1): SQTIHQWPATLVQPVGSPLSLECTVEGTSNPNLYWYRQAAGRGLQLLFYSVGIGQISSEVPQNLSASRPQDRQFILSSKKLLLSDSGFYLCAWTLGARGMAFFGQGTRLTVV.

The chain uses TRBV18 and TRBJ1-3; TRBD1 matches 7 bases. CDR3 size: 16 residues. The V gene end was trimmed by 3 bases and the J gene end by 1 base; junction bases not matched to a gene: 6. Germline V gene sequence: CDR1 KGHSH, CDR2 LQKENI. The CDR3 DNA sequence: TGTGCCAGCTCACCCTCCGGGACAGATTCTGGAAACACCATATATTTT. Amino acid sequence: CASSPSGTDSGNTIYF.

The chain carries TRBV11-2 and TRBJ2-5; 7 bases are a match to TRBD2. Germline V gene lookup returns CDR1 SGHAT and CDR2 FQNNGV. CDR3 length equals 15 residues. With 1 base clipped from V and 3 bases from J, the junction kept 5 bases outside the gene matches. The CDR3 sequence: CASSLGGLLEETQYF. The CDR3 bases are TGTGCCAGCAGCTTAGGGGGACTACTTGAAGAGACCCAGTACTTC.

The V gene is TRBV18, the J gene TRBJ1-4; weak D call: TRBD1 (5 bases). The CDR3 runs to 14 residues. V lost 4 bases and J 3 bases, leaving 9 bases between the germline ends. Germline V gene lookup returns CDR1 KGHSH and CDR2 LQKENI. The CDR3 DNA follows: TGTGCCAGCTCACGACAGTTTGCTAATGAAAAACTGTTTTTT. Protein: CASSRQFANEKLFF. Variable domain in full (rest from reference TRBV18 and TRBJ1-4): NAGVMQNPRHLVRRRGQEARLRCSPMKGHSHVYWYRQLPEEGLKFMVYLQKENIIDESGMPKERFSAEFPKEGPSILRIQQVVRGDSAAYFCASSRQFANEKLFFGSGTQLSVL.

The V gene is TRBV5-1, the J gene TRBJ1-5, with unresolved D. Germline loops: CDR1 SGHRS, CDR2 YFSETQ. Trimming pared 3 bases from V and 3 bases from J, leaving 13 bases between. The CDR3 totals 15 residues. DNA of the CDR3: TGCGCCAGCAGCTGGGAGTCAGCGCCCAATCAGCCCCAGCATTTT. Its translation is CASSWESAPNQPQHF.